Listed here is a single TCR beta chain. The antigen is not known. Libraries for TCRalpha and TCRbeta carried sample barcodes and unique molecular identifiers via 5'RACE. TCRdb re-derived calls from the 5' RACE reads in MiXCR, one entry per CDR3 protein. The repertoire holds under 700,000 distinct CDR3 sequences, roughly 22% seen once, with around 13% in the top ten. This CDR3 comprises 13 residues. Germline V lookup: CDR1 MNHNS, CDR2 SASEGT. V was clipped by 6 bases and J by 6 bases; unmatched bases: 8. These data are taken from a study of T-cell memory formation after mild COVID-19. For the study at large: TCR clusters were mostly donor specific.

Study-wide findings and caveats: Cross-reactive memory apparently joined, as some responding clones appeared in pre-infection memory. Among contracting clones, CD4+ were mainly CM/EM and CD8+ enriched in EMRA.

The source material was PBMCs or a T cell subset sorted from them (not recorded which). The TCR was taken from an adult woman who had mild COVID-19 (a few samples of this study predate the infection). Cell type and time point are not known. The gene calls are TRBV6-1 and TRBJ2-7; 7 bases are shared with TRBD1. The CDR3 coding sequence is TGTGCCAGCAGCGGAGCGTACAGGGGCGAGCAGTACTTC. Its protein product is CASSGAYRGEQYF.